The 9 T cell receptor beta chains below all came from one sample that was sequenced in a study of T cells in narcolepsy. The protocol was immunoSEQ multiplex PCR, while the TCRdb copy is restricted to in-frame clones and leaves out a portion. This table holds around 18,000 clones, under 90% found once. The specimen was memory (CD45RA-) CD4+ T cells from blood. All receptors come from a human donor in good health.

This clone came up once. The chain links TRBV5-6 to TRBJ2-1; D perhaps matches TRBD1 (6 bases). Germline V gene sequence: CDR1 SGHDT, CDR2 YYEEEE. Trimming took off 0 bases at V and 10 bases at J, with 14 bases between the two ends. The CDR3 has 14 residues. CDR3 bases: TGTGCCAGCAGCTTGGCCGTCGGACAGAACGAGCAGTTCTTC. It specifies CASSLAVGQNEQFF.

The CDR3 DNA sequence: TGTGCCAGCAGTGTCAGGACCGTGGCTTTCTTT. This translates into CASSVRTVAFF. The gene calls are TRBV2 and TRBJ1-1; D gene unclear. The V gene lost 4 bases and the J gene lost 11 bases, with 11 bases spanning the gap. The length of the CDR3 is 11 residues. From germline, CDR1 is SNHLY and CDR2 FYNNEI. The full variable domain, completed using reference TRBV2 and TRBJ1-1, is EPEVTQTPSHQVTQMGQEVILRCVPISNHLYFYWYRQILGQKVEFLVSFYNNEISEKSEIFDDQFSVERPDGSNFTLKIRSTKLEDSAMYFCASSVRTVAFFGQGTRLTVV.

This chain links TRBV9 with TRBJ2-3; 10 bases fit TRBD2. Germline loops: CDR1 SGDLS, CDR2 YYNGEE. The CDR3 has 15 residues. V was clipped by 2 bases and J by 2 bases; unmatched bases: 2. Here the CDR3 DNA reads TGTGCCAGCAGCGTTACTAGCGGGAACACAGATACGCAGTATTTT. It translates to CASSVTSGNTDTQYF.

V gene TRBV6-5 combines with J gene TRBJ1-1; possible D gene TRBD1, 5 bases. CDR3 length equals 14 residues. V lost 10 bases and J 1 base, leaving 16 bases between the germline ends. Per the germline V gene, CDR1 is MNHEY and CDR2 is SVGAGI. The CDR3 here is CAIPGAQGNTEAFF. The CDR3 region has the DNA TGTGCCATCCCCGGGGCGCAGGGGAACACTGAAGCTTTCTTT.

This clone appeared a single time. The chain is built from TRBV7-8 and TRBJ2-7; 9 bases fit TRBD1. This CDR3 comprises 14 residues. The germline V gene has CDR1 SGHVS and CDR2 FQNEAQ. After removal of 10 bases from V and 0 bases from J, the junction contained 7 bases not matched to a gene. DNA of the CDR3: TGTGCCACCAAAGGACAGGGGAGCTCCTACGAGCAGTACTTC. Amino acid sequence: CATKGQGSSYEQYF.

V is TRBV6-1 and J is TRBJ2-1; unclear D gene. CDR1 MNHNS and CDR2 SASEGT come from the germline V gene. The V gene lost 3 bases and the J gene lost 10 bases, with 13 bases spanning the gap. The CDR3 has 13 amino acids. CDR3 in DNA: TGTGCCAGCAGTGAGGCGACCCACCTCGAGCAGTTCTTC. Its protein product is CASSEATHLEQFF.

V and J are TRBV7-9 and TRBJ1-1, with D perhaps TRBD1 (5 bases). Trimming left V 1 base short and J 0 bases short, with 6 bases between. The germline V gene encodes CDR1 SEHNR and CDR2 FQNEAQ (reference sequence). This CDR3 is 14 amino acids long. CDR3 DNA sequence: TGTGCCAGCAGCTTAGTGACAGTGAACACTGAAGCTTTCTTT. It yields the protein CASSLVTVNTEAFF.

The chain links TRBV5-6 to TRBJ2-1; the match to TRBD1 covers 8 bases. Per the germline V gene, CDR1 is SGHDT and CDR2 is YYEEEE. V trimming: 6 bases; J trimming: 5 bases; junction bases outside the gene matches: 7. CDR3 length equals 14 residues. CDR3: CASNPTGVNNEQFF. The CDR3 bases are TGTGCCAGCAACCCGACAGGGGTCAACAATGAGCAGTTCTTC.

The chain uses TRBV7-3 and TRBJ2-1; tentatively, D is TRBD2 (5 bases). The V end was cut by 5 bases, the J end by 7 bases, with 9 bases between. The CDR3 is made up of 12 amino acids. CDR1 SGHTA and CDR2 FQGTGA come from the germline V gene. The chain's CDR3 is CASSPTGNEQFF. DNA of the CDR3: TGTGCCAGCAGCCCAACGGGAAATGAGCAGTTCTTC.